The sequence of this TCR beta chain was determined in a study of blood T cell repertoires in COVID-19. Study-level information: Samples came from the United States, Italy and Spain, spanning acute and convalescent COVID-19.

The method was immunoSEQ multiplex PCR; TCRdb's version includes in-frame clones alone and lacks a portion of them. Of 350,000 to 450,000 clones listed, just under 90% are singletons. The sample holds one count of this clone. Germline V lookup: CDR1 SGHRS, CDR2 YFSETQ. V gave up 4 bases and J gave up 7 bases; unmatched junction bases: 7. The length of the CDR3 is 13 residues. The V gene is TRBV5-1, the J gene TRBJ1-1, with TRBD1 matching 7 bases. This TCR came from a woman aged 25 to 39 who had recovered from COVID-19. Sequenced: PBMCs or T cells enriched from blood (not recorded which). CDR3 DNA sequence: TGCGCCAGCAGCCAGGGACAGAATTTTGAAGCTTTCTTT. Amino acids: CASSQGQNFEAFF.